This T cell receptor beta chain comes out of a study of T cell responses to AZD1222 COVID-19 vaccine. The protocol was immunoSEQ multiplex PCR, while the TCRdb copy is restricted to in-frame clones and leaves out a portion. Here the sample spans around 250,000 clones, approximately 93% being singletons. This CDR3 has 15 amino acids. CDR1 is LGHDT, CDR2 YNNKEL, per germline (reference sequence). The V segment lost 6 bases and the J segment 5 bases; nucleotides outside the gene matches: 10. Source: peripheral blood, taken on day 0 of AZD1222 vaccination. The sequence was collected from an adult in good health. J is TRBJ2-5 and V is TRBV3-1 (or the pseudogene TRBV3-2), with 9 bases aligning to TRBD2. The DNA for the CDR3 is TGTGCCAGCAGTCCTAGCGGGGTAAGCCGGGAGACCCAGTACTTC. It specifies CASSPSGVSRETQYF.